Presented here are 13 T cell receptor beta chains from one specimen sequenced in a study of blood T cell repertoires in COVID-19. Libraries were prepared by immunoSEQ multiplex PCR; TCRdb keeps only in-frame clonotypes and omits some of them. The data hold 120,000 to 150,000 clones, with about 85% observed a single time. Sequencing input: peripheral blood. The receptor source for this set is a woman aged 40 to 50 with active or convalescent COVID-19.

The gene calls are TRBV18 and TRBJ2-7, with D possibly being TRBD1 (5 bases). The CDR3 consists of 11 residues. V lost 4 bases to trimming and J lost 10 bases, with 11 bases between them. Germline V gene lookup returns CDR1 KGHSH and CDR2 LQKENI. CDR3 nucleotide sequence: TGTGCCAGCTCACTACAGGAAGAACAGTACTTC. It is translated as CASSLQEEQYF.

The V call is TRBV28, the J call TRBJ1-1, with no clear D. The germline CDR1 and CDR2 sequences are MDHEN and SYDVKM. V lost 3 bases and J lost 1, with 12 bases in between. The CDR3 runs 15 residues. The CDR3 DNA reads TGTGCCAGCAGTTTTCTAGACCGCCCGAACACTGAAGCTTTCTTT. Residues: CASSFLDRPNTEAFF.

The chain uses TRBV2 and TRBJ2-1, with 7 nucleotides matching TRBD1. The J segment lost 2 bases and the V segment lost 4 bases, leaving 5 bases of the junction unmatched. The germline gives CDR1 SNHLY, CDR2 FYNNEI. The CDR3 sequence is 15 residues long. In DNA form, the CDR3 reads TGTGCCAGCAGTGTGAGACAGGGTACCTACAATGAGCAGTTCTTC. The encoded protein is CASSVRQGTYNEQFF.

The V and J genes are TRBV10-3 and TRBJ1-5, with 7 nucleotides matching TRBD1. CDR3 length: 14 residues. J lost 5 bases, V lost 3 bases, and 4 bases had no gene match. The germline V gene has CDR1 ENHRY and CDR2 SYGVKD. DNA for the CDR3: TGTGCCATCAGTGAACAGGGACAGTATCAGCCCCAGCATTTT. Amino acid sequence: CAISEQGQYQPQHF.

V gene TRBV5-1 combines with J gene TRBJ1-4, with 7 bases lining up with TRBD1. The V gene end was trimmed by 3 bases and the J gene end by 0 bases; junction bases not matched to a gene: 5. The CDR3 contains 16 residues. CDR1 is SGHRS and CDR2 is YFSETQ in the germline V gene. CDR3: CASSYRQGATNEKLFF. As DNA, the CDR3 is TGCGCCAGCAGCTATCGACAGGGAGCAACTAATGAAAAACTGTTTTTT.

The rearrangement uses TRBV27 and TRBJ1-1; 9 nucleotides match TRBD1. CDR1 and CDR2 from the germline V gene are MNHEY and SMNVEV (reference sequence). Losses at the gene ends were 6 bases for V and 0 bases for J; bases not matched to a gene: 2. CDR3 length: 14 amino acids. The CDR3 DNA sequence: TGTGCCAGCAGCACAGGGGGCATGAACACTGAAGCTTTCTTT. This codes for CASSTGGMNTEAFF.

V and J are TRBV30 and TRBJ2-1; possible D gene TRBD2, 6 bases. Germline CDR1 is GTSNPN and CDR2 is SVGIG (reference sequence). The V end lost 4 bases, the J end lost 3 bases, and 10 bases lay between the germline ends. The CDR3 totals 13 residues. The CDR3 DNA sequence: TGTGCCTGGATTTCGGACTACTACAATGAGCAGTTCTTC. This translates into CAWISDYYNEQFF.

This clone was counted once. The chain has TRBV4-3 and TRBJ2-3; 10 bases align to TRBD2. The V and J ends lost 0 bases and 4 bases, in that order; junction bases with no gene match: 16. This CDR3 comprises 20 residues. Looked up from germline, CDR1 is LGHNA and CDR2 is YSLEER. CDR3: CASSQDFYPAGGINADTQYF. The CDR3 DNA reads TGCGCCAGCAGCCAAGACTTTTACCCAGCGGGAGGGATTAACGCAGATACGCAGTATTTT.

This chain joins TRBV7-9 and TRBJ1-5, with a tentative D call TRBD1 (6 bases). This CDR3 is 16 amino acids long. Germline CDR1 and CDR2: SEHNR and FQNEAQ (reference sequence). V was cut by 5 bases and J by 1 base, with 15 bases left in between. CDR3 loop: CASSPSGGVSNQPQHF. The CDR3 nucleotides read TGTGCCAGCAGCCCGTCTGGGGGCGTGAGCAATCAGCCCCAGCATTTT.

J is TRBJ1-5 and V is TRBV6-5, with 8 bases that match TRBD1. CDR3 size: 15 residues. V was pared by 6 bases and J by 0 bases, with 4 bases of the junction left unmatched. Looked up from germline, CDR1 is MNHEY and CDR2 is SVGAGI. CDR3 amino acids: CASSDDRGSNQPQHF. The CDR3, as DNA: TGTGCCAGCAGCGACGACAGGGGTAGCAATCAGCCCCAGCATTTT.

The genes are TRBV7-9 and TRBJ1-1, with D tentatively TRBD1 (5 bases). This CDR3 region has 16 residues. Trimming removed 5 bases from V and 3 bases from J, with 19 bases in between. Germline V gene lookup returns CDR1 SEHNR and CDR2 FQNEAQ (reference sequence). CDR3 amino acids: CASSPWGRGTDTEAFF. In DNA form, the CDR3 reads TGTGCCAGCAGCCCTTGGGGCCGGGGGACGGACACTGAAGCTTTCTTT.

V usage is TRBV7-9 and J usage is TRBJ2-7; the D gene is possibly TRBD2 (7 bases). The CDR3 contains 12 residues. CDR1 is SEHNR and CDR2 is FQNEAQ in the germline V gene (reference sequence). Trimming shortened V by 10 bases and J by 3 bases, and 13 bases separated the two germline ends. CDR3 region: CANGGPHYEQYF. CDR3 nucleotides: TGTGCCAACGGGGGGCCCCACTACGAGCAGTACTTC. Complete variable domain (other parts from reference TRBV7-9 and TRBJ2-7): DTGVSQNPRHKITKRGQNVTFRCDPISEHNRLYWYRQTLGQGPEFLTYFQNEAQLEKSRLLSDRFSAERPKGSFSTLEIQRTEQGDSAMYLCANGGPHYEQYFGPGTRLTVT.

The chain couples TRBV11-1 to TRBJ1-1; possibly TRBD1 for D (6 bases). Trimming removed 1 base from V and 1 base from J, with 10 bases in between. The V gene's germline CDR1 is SGHAT and CDR2 FQDESV (reference sequence). This CDR3 comprises 15 residues. The CDR3 DNA is TGTGCCAGCAGCTTAGTAGGCAGGGGGAACACTGAAGCTTTCTTT. This translates into CASSLVGRGNTEAFF.